The 29 T cell receptor beta chains listed next were all sequenced from one sample in a study of blood T cell repertoires in COVID-19. Assay used: immunoSEQ multiplex PCR; TCRdb lists only in-frame clones, some missing. The repertoire has about 160,000 clones, roughly four fifths of them found once; the top ten carry roughly 3.6%. Sequencing was done on a sample of peripheral blood. All receptors derive from a woman of 80 years or more with acute or convalescent COVID-19.

The sample holds one count of this clone. J is TRBJ2-7 and V is TRBV14; possible D gene TRBD2, 5 bases. Germline V gives CDR1 SGHDN, CDR2 FVKESK. This CDR3 is 14 amino acids long. The V gene lost 1 base and the J gene lost 5 bases, with 12 bases spanning the gap. The CDR3 coding sequence is TGTGCCAGCAGCCAAGGTGGGAGTACGAACGAGCAGTACTTC. Its translation: CASSQGGSTNEQYF.

The chain employs TRBV7-9 and TRBJ2-3; D possibly corresponds to TRBD2 (5 bases). V dropped 1 base and J dropped 5 bases, with 10 bases sitting between them. This CDR3 has 14 residues. Germline-derived CDR1 and CDR2 are SEHNR and FQNEAQ (reference sequence). CDR3 sequence (DNA): TGTGCCAGCAGCTTAGAGGGAGTGGTAGATACGCAGTATTTT. Translation: CASSLEGVVDTQYF.

The J gene is TRBJ1-1, the V gene TRBV27; TRBD1 is a possible D gene (5 bases). CDR3 size: 15 residues. Germline V gene lookup returns CDR1 MNHEY and CDR2 SMNVEV (reference sequence). V lost 6 bases and J lost 1, with 15 bases in between. The CDR3: CASRVGAGWNTEAFF. The CDR3 region has the DNA TGTGCCAGCAGGGTAGGAGCAGGGTGGAACACTGAAGCTTTCTTT.

This clone was recorded once. V gene TRBV5-1 combines with J gene TRBJ1-1; maybe TRBD1 (5 bases). V dropped 2 bases and J dropped 7 bases, with 9 bases sitting between them. Germline V gene lookup returns CDR1 SGHRS and CDR2 YFSETQ. CDR3 length equals 12 residues. CDR3: CASSLNQGEAFF. CDR3 nucleotide sequence: TGCGCCAGCAGCTTAAACCAGGGTGAAGCTTTCTTT.

V is TRBV4-3 and J is TRBJ1-6; a possible D gene is TRBD1 (5 bases). The CDR3 loop spans 16 amino acids. In germline, CDR1 is LGHNA, CDR2 YSLEER. Trimming took off 1 base at V and 5 bases at J, with 12 bases between the two ends. CDR3 residues: CASSQGLRQHNSPLHF. CDR3 DNA: TGCGCCAGCAGCCAAGGATTGCGACAGCATAATTCACCCCTCCACTTT.

CDR3 nucleotide sequence: TGTGCCAGCAGTTCCCAGGTGGCTGAAGCTTTCTTT. It yields the protein CASSSQVAEAFF. The rearrangement uses TRBV12-3 or TRBV12-4 and TRBJ1-1, with D uncertain. Trimming cost V 4 bases and J 6 bases, with 9 bases left between them. The CDR3 extends over 12 amino acids.

The gene calls are TRBV29-1 and TRBJ1-1; the D gene is possibly TRBD1 (5 bases). Trimming removed 4 bases from V and 0 bases from J, with 9 bases in between. Germline assignment: CDR1 SQVTM and CDR2 ANQGSEA. The CDR3 is 13 residues long. CDR3 loop: CSVGGRLNTEAFF. For the CDR3, the DNA is TGCAGCGTTGGGGGCAGATTGAACACTGAAGCTTTCTTT.

This chain uses TRBV9 with TRBJ2-3; 11 positions match TRBD1. The CDR3 extends over 18 amino acids. The trim removed 2 bases at V and 2 bases at J, leaving 10 bases unmatched. Per germline, CDR1 SGDLS and CDR2 YYNGEE. The CDR3 loop reads CASSVEPGTGGNTDTQYF. The CDR3 region has the DNA TGTGCCAGCAGCGTCGAACCCGGGACAGGGGGAAACACAGATACGCAGTATTTT.

This chain links TRBV7-2 with TRBJ1-2; D not certain. CDR1 is SGHTA and CDR2 is FQGNSA in the germline V gene. Trimming pared 5 bases from V and 7 bases from J, leaving 17 bases between. The CDR3 length is 14 residues. The CDR3 reads CASSLRVGDGGYTF. The CDR3 DNA reads TGTGCCAGCAGCCTCCGAGTCGGGGATGGTGGCTACACCTTC.

The rearrangement joins TRBV9 to TRBJ1-6; possible D gene TRBD1, 6 bases. V lost 1 base and J 6 bases, leaving 8 bases between the germline ends. Germline-derived CDR1 and CDR2 are SGDLS and YYNGEE. The CDR3 runs 14 residues. The CDR3 loop reads CASSVQGFNSPLHF. CDR3 DNA: TGTGCCAGCAGCGTACAGGGGTTTAATTCACCCCTCCACTTT.

This chain links TRBV10-3 with TRBJ1-6; 9 nucleotides align to TRBD1. Trimming cost V 4 bases and J 12 bases; bases outside gene matches: 7. The CDR3 is made up of 14 amino acids. Germline V lookup: CDR1 ENHRY, CDR2 SYGVKD. The CDR3 loop reads CAISGDRVVIPLHF. CDR3 nucleotide sequence: TGTGCCATCAGTGGGGACAGGGTGGTAATACCCCTCCACTTT.

This clone has only one observation. CDR3 sequence: CASRQITGTGGPYSNQPQHF. The CDR3, as DNA: TGTGCCAGTAGACAAATAACCGGGACAGGGGGCCCTTATAGCAATCAGCCCCAGCATTTT. The chain carries TRBV19 and TRBJ1-5; 12 bases are a match to TRBD1. CDR3 length: 20 residues. Germline lookup yields CDR1 LNHDA and CDR2 SQIVND (reference sequence). V trimming: 6 bases; J trimming: 0 bases; junction bases outside the gene matches: 15.

The chain has TRBV6-5 and TRBJ1-4; 7 nucleotides line up with TRBD1. J lost 5 bases, V lost 5 bases, and 8 bases had no gene match. The V gene's germline CDR1 is MNHEY and CDR2 SVGAGI. The CDR3 extends over 15 amino acids. CDR3 region: CASSRTGGRNEKLFF. The CDR3 DNA reads as TGTGCCAGCAGTCGGACAGGAGGAAGGAATGAAAAACTGTTTTTT.

The chain has TRBV19 and TRBJ1-2; the match to TRBD1 covers 8 bases. Trimming at V came to 6 bases and at J to 6 bases, leaving 6 bases not matched to a gene. CDR1 and CDR2 (germline): LNHDA, SQIVND (reference sequence). This CDR3 has 13 amino acids. The CDR3 protein is CASRQGARHGYTF. As DNA, the CDR3 is TGTGCCAGTAGGCAGGGGGCGCGACATGGCTACACCTTC.

The chain links TRBV6-2 or TRBV6-3 to TRBJ2-1, with D possibly being TRBD1 (6 bases). The germline V gene has CDR1 MNHEY and CDR2 SVGEGT. V shed 1 base and J shed 10 bases, with 8 bases lying between them. There are 12 residues in the CDR3. The DNA of the CDR3 is TGTGCCAGCAGTTACTTGCAGGGGGAGCAGTTCTTC. It is translated as CASSYLQGEQFF.

The chain is built from TRBV18 and TRBJ1-1; no firm D call. This CDR3 is built from 14 residues. Trimming took 5 bases from V and 2 from J, leaving 12 bases between them. Germline V gene lookup returns CDR1 KGHSH and CDR2 LQKENI. In nucleotides, the CDR3 is TGTGCCAGCTCAACCGGGGTCCCAAACACTGAAGCTTTCTTT. Residues: CASSTGVPNTEAFF.

V and J are TRBV9 and TRBJ1-3; D gene uncertain. This CDR3 is 15 amino acids long. V lost 0 bases and J lost 2, with 9 bases in between. Germline lookup yields CDR1 SGDLS and CDR2 YYNGEE. CDR3 in amino acids: CASSVGLGTGNTIYF. The CDR3 DNA sequence: TGTGCCAGCAGCGTAGGGCTGGGCACTGGAAACACCATATATTTT.

The J gene is TRBJ2-7, the V gene TRBV4-1; TRBD2 agrees at 7 bases. The germline CDR1 and CDR2 sequences are MGHRA and YSYEKL. This CDR3 spans 13 amino acids. The V segment lost 0 bases and the J segment 6 bases; nucleotides outside the gene matches: 2. The CDR3 nucleotides are TGCGCCAGCAGCCAAGAAGCGGGGCTCGAGCAGTACTTC. Translated, it gives CASSQEAGLEQYF.

This chain connects TRBV5-1 to TRBJ1-1; 7 nucleotides line up with TRBD1. Germline V lookup: CDR1 SGHRS, CDR2 YFSETQ. V was clipped by 0 bases and J by 0 bases; unmatched bases: 5. This CDR3 comprises 16 residues. The CDR3 loop reads CASSLGETGLNTEAFF. CDR3 nucleotide sequence: TGCGCCAGCAGCTTGGGGGAGACAGGGCTGAACACTGAAGCTTTCTTT. The entire variable domain, with the rest obtained from reference TRBV5-1 and TRBJ1-1, is as follows: KAGVTQTPRYLIKTRGQQVTLSCSPISGHRSVSWYQQTPGQGLQFLFEYFSETQRNKGNFPGRFSGRQFSNSRSEMNVSTLELGDSALYLCASSLGETGLNTEAFFGQGTRLTVV.

The chain is built from TRBV6-1 and TRBJ2-2; possibly TRBD2 for D (5 bases). Germline CDR1 and CDR2: MNHNS and SASEGT. The CDR3 contains 18 residues. Trimming pared 3 bases from V and 4 bases from J, leaving 21 bases between. The CDR3 region has the DNA TGTGCCAGCAGTGAGAAGATAGGGTACTTACGGGGCACCGGGGAGCTGTTTTTT. Amino acid sequence: CASSEKIGYLRGTGELFF.

The genes are TRBV12-3 or TRBV12-4 and TRBJ2-7, with a weak D call TRBD2 (5 bases). This CDR3 has 13 residues. Trimming stripped 5 bases from V and 6 bases from J, with 14 bases between. Here the CDR3 DNA reads TGTGCCAGCAGTATTGTGGGAGTGGGCGAGCAGTACTTC. This gives the protein CASSIVGVGEQYF.

The genes are TRBV19 and TRBJ2-3; TRBD1 is a possible D gene (5 bases). This CDR3 comprises 12 residues. Deletions cut 8 bases from V and 1 base from J, with 7 bases between. Germline-derived CDR1 and CDR2 are LNHDA and SQIVND (reference sequence). CDR3 coding DNA: TGTGCCAGTGGACACCGCACAGATACGCAGTATTTT. It translates to CASGHRTDTQYF. Using reference TRBV19 and TRBJ2-3 for the parts outside the CDR3, the full variable domain is DGGITQSPKYLFRKEGQNVTLSCEQNLNHDAMYWYRQDPGQGLRLIYYSQIVNDFQKGDIAEGYSVSREKKESFPLTVTSAQKNPTAFYLCASGHRTDTQYFGPGTRLTVL.

V and J are TRBV18 and TRBJ2-1; D is possibly TRBD2 (6 bases). Trimming took off 0 bases at V and 8 bases at J, with 20 bases between the two ends. Germline CDR1 reads KGHSH; CDR2 reads LQKENI. The CDR3 loop spans 17 amino acids. The CDR3 sequence: CASSPPPSGVVSDEQFF. DNA of the CDR3: TGTGCCAGCTCACCACCCCCTTCGGGAGTGGTCTCTGATGAGCAGTTCTTC.

Turning to this clone: This same CDR3 is encoded by further DNA sequences in the sample. V gene TRBV9 combines with J gene TRBJ2-7, with 8 bases that match TRBD2. The V gene's germline CDR1 is SGDLS and CDR2 YYNGEE. Trimming removed 0 bases from V and 4 bases from J; junction bases left unmatched: 9. This CDR3 contains 16 residues. The chain's CDR3 is CASSVGVAGPLYEQYF. The CDR3, as DNA: TGTGCCAGCAGCGTAGGGGTAGCGGGACCTCTATACGAGCAGTACTTC.

This clone was recorded many times. V usage is TRBV19 and J usage is TRBJ2-7; 12 nucleotides line up with TRBD2. The V gene end was trimmed by 6 bases and the J gene end by 3 bases; junction bases not matched to a gene: 6. The germline V gene has CDR1 LNHDA and CDR2 SQIVND (reference sequence). The CDR3 length is 15 residues. The CDR3 DNA sequence: TGTGCCAGTAGGAAACGGACTAGCGGGAACTACGAGCAGTACTTC. It is translated as CASRKRTSGNYEQYF.

The genes are TRBV5-4 and TRBJ2-1, with 11 bases aligning to TRBD1. Germline V lookup: CDR1 SGHNT, CDR2 YYREEE (reference sequence). The CDR3 extends over 14 amino acids. The V gene end was trimmed by 4 bases and the J gene end by 7 bases; junction bases not matched to a gene: 4. CDR3 amino acids: CASSLGQGANEQFF. The CDR3 DNA reads as TGTGCCAGCAGCCTCGGACAGGGGGCGAATGAGCAGTTCTTC.

This chain uses TRBV7-2 with TRBJ2-5; TRBD2 is a possible D gene (6 bases). V lost 3 bases and J 1 base, leaving 24 bases between the germline ends. Per the germline V gene, CDR1 is SGHTA and CDR2 is FQGNSA. The CDR3 totals 19 residues. The CDR3 DNA sequence: TGTGCCAGCAGCTTTACGGTCGGGGTTAGCGGAATAACCCAAGAGACCCAGTACTTC. Translating gives CASSFTVGVSGITQETQYF.

The chain has TRBV5-1 and TRBJ2-4; 12 bases map to TRBD2. The CDR3 totals 15 residues. After removal of 4 bases from V and 5 bases from J, the junction contained 4 bases not matched to a gene. Looked up from germline, CDR1 is SGHRS and CDR2 is YFSETQ. The CDR3 sequence: CASSELAGGENIQYF. The CDR3 DNA follows: TGCGCCAGCAGCGAACTAGCGGGGGGTGAAAACATTCAGTACTTC. Complete variable domain (other parts from reference TRBV5-1 and TRBJ2-4): KAGVTQTPRYLIKTRGQQVTLSCSPISGHRSVSWYQQTPGQGLQFLFEYFSETQRNKGNFPGRFSGRQFSNSRSEMNVSTLELGDSALYLCASSELAGGENIQYFGAGTRLSVL.

The V and J genes are TRBV7-9 and TRBJ2-3; 10 bases line up with TRBD2. The CDR3 totals 17 residues. Per germline, CDR1 SEHNR and CDR2 FQNEAQ (reference sequence). Germline trimming cut 0 bases from V and 3 bases from J; bases unmatched to any gene: 6. The CDR3 region is CASSLAWTSGLTDTQYF. CDR3 DNA sequence: TGTGCCAGCAGCTTAGCGTGGACTAGCGGACTAACAGATACGCAGTATTTT.